One and the same sample provided the 26 T cell receptor beta chains below, sequenced in a study of cytomegalovirus exposure and HLA in healthy donors. Amplification used 60 Vbeta primers and 13 Jbeta primers. TCRdb's copy holds only in-frame clones and misses some; the assay was immunoSEQ multiplex PCR. The sample lists over 85,000 clones; approximately 84% were seen once. The sequenced sample was PBMCs. These receptors all stem from a man aged 35 to 55 in good health and CMV-seronegative.

The chain has TRBV5-6 and TRBJ2-7; D uncertain. V gave up 2 bases and J gave up 0 bases, with 6 bases separating them. Germline CDR1 is SGHDT and CDR2 is YYEEEE. The CDR3 is 13 amino acids. As DNA, the CDR3 is TGTGCCAGCAGCTTTGTCAGCTCCTACGAGCAGTACTTC. It codes for CASSFVSSYEQYF.

The rearrangement links TRBV28 to TRBJ2-7, with D perhaps TRBD1 (6 bases). Trimming cost V 1 base and J 7 bases, with 17 bases left between them. The CDR3 totals 15 residues. Germline assignment: CDR1 MDHEN and CDR2 SYDVKM. In DNA, the CDR3 is TGTGCCAGCAGTTTATATGGGGGCGAAAGGGAAGAGCAGTACTTC. It codes for CASSLYGGEREEQYF.

The chain employs TRBV2 and TRBJ2-2; D gene ambiguous. V was clipped by 6 bases and J by 5 bases, with 10 bases between them. This CDR3 has 13 residues. Germline CDR1 is SNHLY and CDR2 is FYNNEI. CDR3 sequence: CASSPLTTGELFF. The CDR3 DNA sequence: TGTGCCAGCAGCCCGCTAACTACCGGGGAGCTGTTTTTT.

This rearrangement joins TRBV7-9 to TRBJ1-1; 8 positions match TRBD1. From germline, CDR1 is SEHNR and CDR2 FQNEAQ (reference sequence). The CDR3 spans 14 residues. V was pared by 6 bases and J by 5 bases, with 8 bases of the junction left unmatched. CDR3 sequence: CASSWTGRSTEAFF. CDR3 DNA sequence: TGTGCCAGCAGTTGGACAGGGAGGAGTACTGAAGCTTTCTTT.

V and J are TRBV6-5 and TRBJ1-2; TRBD1 aligns across 10 bases. The V segment lost 5 bases and the J segment 3 bases; nucleotides outside the gene matches: 6. Germline V gives CDR1 MNHEY, CDR2 SVGAGI. This CDR3 is built from 15 residues. The chain's CDR3 is CASSRQGARDYGYTF. The CDR3 DNA sequence: TGTGCCAGCAGTCGACAGGGGGCGCGCGACTATGGCTACACCTTC.

The chain combines TRBV14 with TRBJ2-5; possible D gene TRBD1, 8 bases. CDR1 SGHDN and CDR2 FVKESK come from the germline V gene. The ends were cut back, 4 bases at V and 0 bases at J, with 18 bases in the middle. This CDR3 has 17 residues. The CDR3 DNA follows: TGTGCCAGCAGCCCCACAGGGGGGGTTCGGTACCAAGAGACCCAGTACTTC. This gives the protein CASSPTGGVRYQETQYF.

Turning to this clone: Germline is not matched at one junction end, which may reflect a read error. This chain joins TRBV5-4 and TRBJ2-7; 8 nucleotides align to TRBD1. CDR1 SGHNT and CDR2 YYREEE come from the germline V gene (reference sequence). The CDR3 spans 15 residues. The CDR3 nucleotides read TGTGCCAGCAGGTTGGGGGACAGGTCACCCTACGAGCAGTACTTC. Translating gives CASRLGDRSPYEQYF.

The chain links TRBV5-6 to TRBJ1-4; D might be TRBD1 (5 bases). The CDR3 totals 16 residues. V was cut by 4 bases and J by 3 bases, with 16 bases left in between. The germline V gene has CDR1 SGHDT and CDR2 YYEEEE. The chain's CDR3 is CASSHAAGQANEKLFF. CDR3 DNA sequence: TGTGCCAGCAGCCACGCAGCGGGGCAGGCTAATGAAAAACTGTTTTTT.

This sequence joins TRBV6-6 and TRBJ1-6; 7 bases are shared with TRBD1. Germline CDR1 MNHNY, CDR2 SVGAGI (reference sequence). The CDR3 loop spans 16 amino acids. V dropped 5 bases and J dropped 3; count of bases not matched to a gene: 7. CDR3 in amino acids: CASSGQGGNYNSPLHF. CDR3 sequence (DNA): TGTGCCAGCAGTGGGCAGGGGGGTAACTATAATTCACCCCTCCACTTT.

This clone occurred once. The chain uses TRBV19 and TRBJ2-7; TRBD1 matches at 7 bases. Trimming cost V 0 bases and J 3 bases; bases outside gene matches: 5. This CDR3 is built from 15 residues. CDR1 and CDR2 from the germline V gene are LNHDA and SQIVND (reference sequence). The CDR3 spells CASSIEGTANYEQYF. Written as DNA, the CDR3 is TGTGCCAGTAGTATAGAAGGGACAGCAAACTACGAGCAGTACTTC.

The chain is built from TRBV6-1 and TRBJ1-2, with 8 positions matching TRBD1. The germline gives CDR1 MNHNS, CDR2 SASEGT. The CDR3 extends over 15 amino acids. V was clipped by 2 bases and J by 2 bases; unmatched bases: 4. CDR3 amino acids: CASSEPRTGNYGYTF. The CDR3 region has the DNA TGTGCCAGCAGTGAACCCCGGACAGGGAACTATGGCTACACCTTC.

V and J are TRBV6-1 and TRBJ1-1; no clear D gene. The CDR3 loop spans 12 amino acids. Germline CDR1 reads MNHNS; CDR2 reads SASEGT. V lost 5 bases, J lost 0 bases, and 4 bases lay in between. CDR3 bases: TGTGCCAGCAGTCTACTGAACACTGAAGCTTTCTTT. This sequence encodes CASSLLNTEAFF.

This chain's CDR3 is CASSVDRGNEKLFF. CDR3 nucleotide sequence: TGTGCCAGCAGCGTTGACAGGGGAAATGAAAAACTGTTTTTT. The gene calls are TRBV9 and TRBJ1-4; 8 positions match TRBD1. The ends lost 2 bases at V and 5 bases at J; junction bases unmatched: 2. CDR1 SGDLS and CDR2 YYNGEE come from the germline V gene. The CDR3 length is 14 residues.

V gene TRBV4-1 combines with J gene TRBJ1-2; D unclear. Germline CDR1 is MGHRA and CDR2 is YSYEKL. The CDR3 has 13 amino acids. The V and J ends lost 0 bases and 8 bases respectively, with 10 bases between them. This CDR3 reads CASSQEPGWGYTF. The CDR3 bases are TGCGCCAGCAGCCAAGAACCAGGTTGGGGCTACACCTTC.

The CDR3 region is CASSSPGQLTDTQYF. In nucleotides, the CDR3 is TGCGCCAGCAGCTCGCCAGGACAACTCACAGATACGCAGTATTTT. The chain has TRBV5-1 and TRBJ2-3, with D maybe TRBD1 (5 bases). CDR3 length equals 15 residues. With 3 bases removed from V and 2 bases from J, the gap between germline ends came to 13 bases. Germline CDR1 and CDR2: SGHRS and YFSETQ. The entire variable domain, with the rest obtained from reference TRBV5-1 and TRBJ2-3, is as follows: KAGVTQTPRYLIKTRGQQVTLSCSPISGHRSVSWYQQTPGQGLQFLFEYFSETQRNKGNFPGRFSGRQFSNSRSEMNVSTLELGDSALYLCASSSPGQLTDTQYFGPGTRLTVL.

This chain links TRBV5-1 with TRBJ2-3; TRBD1 is a possible D gene (6 bases). The germline gives CDR1 SGHRS, CDR2 YFSETQ. This CDR3 comprises 13 residues. The germline V and J ends were trimmed by 9 bases and 2 bases, with 13 bases remaining between them. CDR3 protein: CATRDIATDTQYF. In nucleotides, the CDR3 is TGCGCCACCCGGGACATCGCCACAGATACGCAGTATTTT.

This clone was detected once. The chain uses TRBV5-1 and TRBJ1-6; D is unresolved. Germline assignment: CDR1 SGHRS and CDR2 YFSETQ. The length of the CDR3 is 16 residues. V shed 3 bases and J shed 0 bases, with 10 bases lying between them. CDR3 loop: CASSSDTDSYNSPLHF. The CDR3 DNA follows: TGCGCCAGCAGCTCAGACACAGACTCCTATAATTCACCCCTCCACTTT.

The rearrangement links TRBV30 to TRBJ1-3, with TRBD1 matching 7 bases. Germline lookup yields CDR1 GTSNPN and CDR2 SVGIG (reference sequence). J gave up 0 bases and V 5 bases, and 7 bases lay outside the gene matches. This CDR3 spans 15 amino acids. The CDR3 nucleotides are TGTGCCTGGGCTCGGGACAGTTTCTCTGGAAACACCATATATTTT. Its protein is CAWARDSFSGNTIYF.

The CDR3 reads CASSRTGDWEKLFF. CDR3 nucleotides: TGTGCCAGCAGTCGGACAGGCGATTGGGAAAAACTGTTTTTT. The rearrangement joins TRBV28 to TRBJ1-4, with TRBD1 identical over 7 bases. This CDR3 region has 14 residues. Germline assignment: CDR1 MDHEN and CDR2 SYDVKM. V dropped 5 bases and J dropped 8; count of bases not matched to a gene: 8.

The CDR3 sequence: CASGFPGQGRKLFF. DNA of the CDR3: TGTGCCAGCGGCTTCCCGGGACAGGGGAGAAAACTGTTTTTT. The V gene is TRBV21-1, the J gene TRBJ1-4; whether TRBD1, the table's D call, matches the DNA was not checked. TRBV21-1 is labeled a pseudogene. This CDR3 is built from 14 residues.

This clone occurred once. V usage is TRBV25-1 and J usage is TRBJ1-1; D not certain. CDR1 and CDR2 from the germline V gene are MGHDK and SYGVNS. This CDR3 is built from 14 residues. V was clipped by 7 bases and J by 1 base, with 13 bases between them. In DNA form, the CDR3 reads TGTGCCAGCAAGAGTCAAGCACGGAACACTGAAGCTTTCTTT. Encoded protein: CASKSQARNTEAFF.

The chain carries TRBV9 and TRBJ1-1; D gene unclear. CDR3 length equals 12 residues. Germline V gene data show CDR1 as SGDLS and CDR2 as YYNGEE. Trimming pared 2 bases from V and 3 bases from J, leaving 5 bases between. The CDR3 protein is CASSVSDTEAFF. CDR3 nucleotide sequence: TGTGCCAGCAGCGTCAGTGACACTGAAGCTTTCTTT.

The chain couples TRBV5-1 to TRBJ1-2; possibly TRBD1 for D (5 bases). The V end was cut by 0 bases, the J end by 8 bases, with 11 bases between. The length of the CDR3 is 13 residues. Germline CDR1 SGHRS, CDR2 YFSETQ. CDR3 sequence: CASSLGSGQGYTF. The CDR3 DNA reads as TGCGCCAGCAGCTTGGGGTCAGGGCAAGGCTACACCTTC.

The chain combines TRBV16 with TRBJ2-5; D might be TRBD2 (7 bases). The V gene's germline CDR1 is KGHSY and CDR2 FQNENV. Trimming left V 4 bases short and J 6 bases short, with 15 bases between. The CDR3 length is 14 residues. The CDR3: CASSPRGGAKTQYF. In nucleotides, the CDR3 is TGTGCCAGCAGCCCTAGGGGGGGCGCGAAGACCCAGTACTTC.

Only a few counts were recorded for this clone. Other DNA variants within this sample encode the same CDR3. The chain combines TRBV28 with TRBJ1-2; 7 bases map to TRBD1. The germline V gene encodes CDR1 MDHEN and CDR2 SYDVKM. Losses at the gene ends were 6 bases for V and 2 bases for J; bases not matched to a gene: 6. This CDR3 has 14 amino acids. CDR3 sequence: CASRREQGNYGYTF. DNA of the CDR3: TGTGCCAGCAGGAGAGAACAGGGGAACTATGGCTACACCTTC.

V gene TRBV5-1 combines with J gene TRBJ2-3; D call uncertain. This CDR3 is 14 amino acids long. The germline V and J ends were trimmed by 0 bases and 6 bases, with 11 bases remaining between them. Germline V gene sequence: CDR1 SGHRS, CDR2 YFSETQ. The CDR3 reads CASSLGTEGDTQYF. CDR3 DNA sequence: TGCGCCAGCAGCTTGGGCACAGAAGGTGATACGCAGTATTTT.